The 23 T cell receptor beta chains below were found in one sample sequenced in a study of PD-1 blockade in classical Hodgkin lymphoma. TCRdb's copy holds only in-frame clones and misses some; the assay was immunoSEQ multiplex PCR. The sample comprises about 4,100 clones, 78% of which are singletons, and 4.5% to 6% rests with the top ten. The patients all showed relapse after autologous stem cell transplantation, while their brentuximab vedotin exposure varied. Magnetic negative selection was used to purify CD4+ T cells from PBMCs that had been thawed. Here the sequenced sample was CD4+ T cells from blood, taken at baseline. The receptors derive from a human donor with classical Hodgkin lymphoma.

The chain couples TRBV4-1 to TRBJ2-1; 11 nucleotides match TRBD1. The CDR3 is 13 residues long. Looked up from germline, CDR1 is MGHRA and CDR2 is YSYEKL. Trimming cost V 4 bases and J 10 bases; bases outside gene matches: 3. CDR3 nucleotide sequence: TGCGCCAGCAGCCTGGACAGGGGGCGCGAGCAGTTCTTC. It codes for CASSLDRGREQFF.

This chain connects TRBV2 to TRBJ1-3; no clear D. Between the trimmed V and J ends, which lost 4 bases and 0 bases, there was a span of 10 bases. The CDR3 runs 15 residues. Germline assignment: CDR1 SNHLY and CDR2 FYNNEI. The chain's CDR3 is CASSARRGSGNTIYF. DNA of the CDR3: TGTGCCAGCAGTGCTAGACGGGGCTCTGGAAACACCATATATTTT. Full variable domain (rest looked up from reference TRBV2 and TRBJ1-3): EPEVTQTPSHQVTQMGQEVILRCVPISNHLYFYWYRQILGQKVEFLVSFYNNEISEKSEIFDDQFSVERPDGSNFTLKIRSTKLEDSAMYFCASSARRGSGNTIYFGEGSWLTVV.

The J gene is TRBJ2-1, the V gene TRBV1. TRBV1 is a known pseudogene. The CDR3 totals 16 residues. The CDR3 is CTSSQGRTQRSNEQFF. In DNA form, the CDR3 reads TGCACCAGCAGCCAAGGCCGGACCCAGCGATCCAATGAGCAGTTCTTC.

The chain employs TRBV12-5 and TRBJ2-3, with 9 bases identical to TRBD2. The V segment lost 6 bases and the J segment 0 bases; nucleotides outside the gene matches: 7. The germline V gene encodes CDR1 LGHNT and CDR2 FRNRAP. The length of the CDR3 is 16 residues. This chain's CDR3 is CASGLTSGISTDTQYF. In DNA form, the CDR3 reads TGTGCTAGTGGACTGACTAGCGGAATTAGCACAGATACGCAGTATTTT.

The genes are TRBV19 and TRBJ2-1, with D perhaps TRBD2 (6 bases). The V end was cut by 6 bases, the J end by 6 bases, with 18 bases between. This CDR3 contains 15 residues. The germline V gene has CDR1 LNHDA and CDR2 SQIVND (reference sequence). The CDR3 DNA reads as TGTGCCAGTAGCCCTCGGGGGACGGGTTTCAATGAGCAGTTCTTC. This translates into CASSPRGTGFNEQFF.

This rearrangement joins TRBV5-1 to TRBJ1-6, with a tentative D call TRBD1 (5 bases). V lost 3 bases, J lost 6 bases, and 13 bases lay in between. CDR1 and CDR2 from the germline V gene are SGHRS and YFSETQ. The CDR3 spans 15 residues. The CDR3: CASSSSPGFNSPLHF. The CDR3 DNA is TGCGCCAGCAGCTCCTCGCCAGGGTTTAATTCACCCCTCCACTTT. Drawing the rest from reference TRBV5-1 and TRBJ1-6, the complete variable domain is KAGVTQTPRYLIKTRGQQVTLSCSPISGHRSVSWYQQTPGQGLQFLFEYFSETQRNKGNFPGRFSGRQFSNSRSEMNVSTLELGDSALYLCASSSSPGFNSPLHFGNGTRLTVT.

The CDR3 DNA sequence: TGTGCCAGCAGCTCTGGGGCAGGGGTCACAGATACGCAGTATTTT. This encodes CASSSGAGVTDTQYF. The chain has TRBV7-2 and TRBJ2-3, with a weak D call TRBD1 (6 bases). Germline CDR1 SGHTA, CDR2 FQGNSA. Trimming took 4 bases from V and 2 from J, leaving 13 bases between them. CDR3 length: 15 amino acids.

The chain is built from TRBV4-2 and TRBJ2-5; 10 bases are a match to TRBD2. Germline loops: CDR1 LGHNA, CDR2 YNFKEQ. The CDR3 is 16 residues long. Trimming at V came to 5 bases and at J to 5 bases, leaving 11 bases not matched to a gene. Written as DNA, the CDR3 is TGTGCCAGCAGCTCCGGGAGCGGGGGGGCCGTGGAGACCCAGTACTTC. Residues: CASSSGSGGAVETQYF.

The chain carries TRBV7-2 and TRBJ2-7, with D perhaps TRBD1 (5 bases). The CDR3 is made up of 16 amino acids. Germline loops: CDR1 SGHTA, CDR2 FQGNSA. Trimming took 3 bases from V and 6 from J, leaving 21 bases between them. CDR3 DNA: TGTGCCAGCAGCTTGGGTAAATCAAGGACATCGGGCGAGCAGTACTTC. Translation gives CASSLGKSRTSGEQYF. The variable domain in full, with the rest retrieved from reference TRBV7-2 and TRBJ2-7, is GAGVSQSPSNKVTEKGKDVELRCDPISGHTALYWYRQSLGQGLEFLIYFQGNSAPDKSGLPSDRFSAERTGGSVSTLTIQRTQQEDSAVYLCASSLGKSRTSGEQYFGPGTRLTVT.

V is TRBV11-1 and J is TRBJ2-3, with TRBD2 matching over 7 bases. Germline V gives CDR1 SGHAT, CDR2 FQDESV (reference sequence). The CDR3 runs to 16 residues. J was trimmed by 2 bases and V by 3 bases; bases with no gene match: 8. CDR3 region: CASSLLAGRLTDTQYF. Written as DNA, the CDR3 is TGTGCCAGCAGCTTGTTAGCGGGCAGGCTCACAGATACGCAGTATTTT.

The rearrangement uses TRBV28 and TRBJ2-7; D possibly corresponds to TRBD2 (6 bases). The V gene lost 5 bases and the J gene lost 2 bases, with 19 bases spanning the gap. The CDR3 length is 16 residues. Germline CDR1 is MDHEN and CDR2 is SYDVKM. CDR3 region: CASSTNVGGGPYEQYF. The DNA for the CDR3 is TGTGCCAGCAGTACGAACGTGGGGGGTGGTCCCTACGAGCAGTACTTC.

The genes are TRBV6-5 and TRBJ2-7; no firm D call. The germline V and J ends were trimmed by 2 bases and 0 bases, with 11 bases remaining between them. The length of the CDR3 is 15 residues. The germline V gene encodes CDR1 MNHEY and CDR2 SVGAGI. Written as DNA, the CDR3 is TGTGCCAGCAGTTACCAGAGGCTTAGCTCCTACGAGCAGTACTTC. Residues: CASSYQRLSSYEQYF.

The rearrangement links TRBV28 to TRBJ1-2; D gene unclear. Germline CDR1 MDHEN, CDR2 SYDVKM. Deletions cut 5 bases from V and 0 bases from J, with 16 bases between. This CDR3 comprises 16 residues. The CDR3 loop is CASSPGGSLANYGYTF. The CDR3 DNA sequence: TGTGCCAGCAGTCCCGGTGGCAGCCTAGCTAACTATGGCTACACCTTC.

The CDR3 loop reads CASSLATSGWETQYF. In nucleotides, the CDR3 is TGTGCCAGCAGCTTGGCAACTAGCGGGTGGGAGACCCAGTACTTC. The gene calls are TRBV11-1 and TRBJ2-5, with 9 bases fitting TRBD2. The CDR3 runs to 15 residues. V was clipped by 3 bases and J by 5 bases; unmatched bases: 7. The germline CDR1 and CDR2 sequences are SGHAT and FQDESV (reference sequence).

This chain joins TRBV7-8 and TRBJ1-2; 7 bases map to TRBD1. V lost 8 bases and J lost 3; bases outside the gene matches: 9. Germline lookup yields CDR1 SGHVS and CDR2 FQNEAQ. The CDR3 spans 14 residues. CDR3 DNA: TGTGCCAGCGGAACAGGGGCTGGTGACTATGGCTACACCTTC. It codes for CASGTGAGDYGYTF.

This chain links TRBV2 with TRBJ2-2; D remains ambiguous. Germline V gene lookup returns CDR1 SNHLY and CDR2 FYNNEI. V was trimmed by 3 bases and J by 2 bases, leaving 13 bases between them. CDR3 length: 16 amino acids. The chain's CDR3 is CASSDGTTLNTGELFF. The CDR3 DNA is TGTGCCAGCAGTGATGGAACGACCCTAAACACCGGGGAGCTGTTTTTT.

CDR3 DNA sequence: TGCGCCAGCAGCTTCCGGACTAGCGGGAGCAATACGCAGTATTTT. It specifies CASSFRTSGSNTQYF. The genes are TRBV5-1 and TRBJ2-3, with TRBD2 identical over 13 bases. The length of the CDR3 is 15 residues. The V gene's germline CDR1 is SGHRS and CDR2 YFSETQ. The trim removed 2 bases at V and 7 bases at J, leaving 4 bases unmatched.

This clone has a handful of counts. V and J are TRBV9 and TRBJ1-6; D perhaps matches TRBD1 (6 bases). The germline V gene encodes CDR1 SGDLS and CDR2 YYNGEE. V dropped 0 bases and J dropped 6 bases, with 7 bases sitting between them. The CDR3 consists of 14 residues. The CDR3 region is CASSVDRVNSPLHF. The DNA for the CDR3 is TGTGCCAGCAGCGTAGACAGGGTTAATTCACCCCTCCACTTT.

V usage is TRBV7-2 and J usage is TRBJ1-2; no reliable D call. The germline CDR1 and CDR2 sequences are SGHTA and FQGNSA. The CDR3 sequence is 12 residues long. V was pared by 2 bases and J by 7 bases, with 8 bases between. The CDR3 DNA reads as TGTGCCAGCAGCTTAACCGGGGTTGGCTACACCTTC. Translation: CASSLTGVGYTF.

This clone was counted only a few times. The chain recombines TRBV10-1 with TRBJ1-2; unclear D gene. V was trimmed by 3 bases and J by 1 base, leaving 3 bases between them. The V gene's germline CDR1 is WNHNN and CDR2 SYGVQD (reference sequence). The length of the CDR3 is 12 residues. Here the CDR3 reads CASSDFNYGYTF. As DNA, the CDR3 is TGCGCCAGCAGTGACTTTAACTATGGCTACACCTTC.

The V gene is TRBV7-2, the J gene TRBJ1-1; 8 bases are shared with TRBD1. The CDR3 totals 13 residues. Per the germline V gene, CDR1 is SGHTA and CDR2 is FQGNSA. V dropped 5 bases and J dropped 5; count of bases not matched to a gene: 4. CDR3 coding DNA: TGTGCCAGCAGCCCAAACAGGGGGACTGAAGCTTTCTTT. It yields the protein CASSPNRGTEAFF.

This clone was recorded a few times. The CDR3 sequence: CASSGDPNTEAFF. CDR3 nucleotide sequence: TGTGCCAGCTCGGGAGACCCGAACACTGAAGCTTTCTTT. The chain uses TRBV18 and TRBJ1-1; D gene unclear. Germline V gives CDR1 KGHSH, CDR2 LQKENI. CDR3 length: 13 residues. V was cut by 6 bases and J by 1 base, with 9 bases left in between.

This rearrangement joins TRBV27 to TRBJ2-7; TRBD1 matches at 8 bases. CDR1 is MNHEY, CDR2 SMNVEV, per germline (reference sequence). The J segment lost 5 bases and the V segment lost 8 bases, leaving 8 bases of the junction unmatched. This CDR3 region has 13 residues. CDR3 region: CASLRQGTDEQYF. The CDR3 DNA follows: TGTGCCAGCCTCCGACAGGGGACGGACGAGCAGTACTTC.